A single sample gave rise to the 23 T cell receptor beta chains below, sequenced in a study of CD8+CD57+ T cells in acquired aplastic anemia. The patients chosen for sequencing had shown expansion of CD8+CD57+ cells (detected by flow cytometry). The template for TCR beta VDJ and CDR3 sequence profiling was genomic DNA. MiXCR, run by TCRdb on the reads, gives a single entry per CDR3 protein. The sample carries under 350,000 distinct CDR3 sequences, approximately 58% recorded once. The sequenced sample was sorted CD4+, CD8+, or CD8+CD57+ T cells (not recorded which) from PBMCs. These receptors all come from a human donor with aplastic anemia.

The chain uses TRBV27 and TRBJ2-1; 9 nucleotides match TRBD2. Germline V gene lookup returns CDR1 MNHEY and CDR2 SMNVEV (reference sequence). The CDR3 consists of 14 residues. J lost 10 bases, V lost 6 bases, and 10 bases had no gene match. Here the CDR3 DNA reads TGTGCCAGCAGCCTAGCGGGATTAAAGGGGGAGCAGTTCTTC. The encoded protein is CASSLAGLKGEQFF.

Ten or more counts support this clonotype. The chain combines TRBV19 with TRBJ2-2, with D possibly called TRBD1 or TRBD2 (6 bases each). The germline V and J ends were trimmed by 7 bases and 5 bases, with 14 bases remaining between them. This CDR3 has 14 residues. Germline CDR1 is LNHDA and CDR2 is SQIVND (reference sequence). CDR3 nucleotides: TGTGCCAGTAAGCAAGGGGGGCAGACCGGGGAGCTGTTTTTT. Translating it yields CASKQGGQTGELFF.

The V call is TRBV24-1, the J call TRBJ2-5; D assignment may be TRBD1 or TRBD2 (6 bases each). V lost 3 bases and J lost 5, with 15 bases in between. This CDR3 is built from 15 residues. Germline-derived CDR1 and CDR2 are KGHDR and SFDVKD. The CDR3 nucleotides read TGTGCCACCAGTGATCCTTCAGGGGCGGGGGAGACCCAGTACTTC. This sequence encodes CATSDPSGAGETQYF.

This clonotype was seen a handful of times. The rearrangement links TRBV10-3 to TRBJ2-1, with D tentatively TRBD1 (5 bases). Germline CDR1 ENHRY, CDR2 SYGVKD. V dropped 3 bases and J dropped 9 bases, with 12 bases sitting between them. This CDR3 is 13 amino acids long. As DNA, the CDR3 is TGTGCCATCAGTGATTTGGGGCAAGCTGAGCAGTTCTTC. Amino acids: CAISDLGQAEQFF.

The CDR3 loop is CASMRGTDTQYF. The DNA for the CDR3 is TGTGCCAGCATGAGGGGAACAGATACGCAGTATTTT. J is TRBJ2-3 and V is TRBV2; D assignment may be TRBD1 or TRBD2 (5 bases each). The germline V gene has CDR1 SNHLY and CDR2 FYNNEI. The V end lost 7 bases, the J end lost 3 bases, and 8 bases lay between the germline ends. The CDR3 totals 12 residues.

This clonotype has more than one count but fewer than ten. The chain carries TRBV6-6 and TRBJ2-3; no clear D gene. The DNA matches TRBJ1-5 better at its end, which makes the J call doubtful. The CDR3 is made up of 16 amino acids. CDR1 MNHNY and CDR2 SVGAGI come from the germline V gene (reference sequence). CDR3 sequence: CASRSGLAGSRDTQHF. CDR3 nucleotide sequence: TGTGCCAGCAGATCCGGACTAGCGGGGTCACGGGATACGCAGCATTTT.

V usage is TRBV24-1 and J usage is TRBJ1-2, with a weak D call TRBD1 (5 bases). The length of the CDR3 is 11 residues. Trimming took 0 bases from V and 14 from J, leaving 9 bases between them. Per the germline V gene, CDR1 is KGHDR and CDR2 is SFDVKD. The CDR3 spells CATSDLVQVTF. The CDR3 DNA reads as TGTGCCACCAGTGATTTGGTACAGGTTACCTTC.

The chain has TRBV18 and TRBJ1-1; D is undetermined. The CDR3 contains 13 residues. Germline V gene sequence: CDR1 KGHSH, CDR2 LQKENI. V was shortened by 0 bases and J by 7 bases, with 9 bases between the two germline ends. The CDR3 region is CASSPPMGSEAFF. CDR3 nucleotide sequence: TGTGCCAGCTCACCACCGATGGGCAGTGAAGCTTTCTTT.

This chain joins TRBV7-9 and TRBJ2-5; D is undetermined. V was clipped by 3 bases and J by 5 bases, with 19 bases between them. Germline V gene sequence: CDR1 SEHNR, CDR2 FQNEAQ (reference sequence). The CDR3 extends over 16 amino acids. CDR3 in DNA: TGTGCCAGCAGCTTCGGCGTGTCGGGCACCGGGGAGACCCAGTACTTC. The encoded protein is CASSFGVSGTGETQYF.

This clonotype was seen at least ten times. The chain uses TRBV20-1 and TRBJ2-1; the match to TRBD2 covers 8 bases. This CDR3 is built from 13 residues. The V gene's germline CDR1 is DFQATT and CDR2 SNEGSKA (reference sequence). V lost 5 bases to trimming and J lost 3 bases; unmatched junction nucleotides: 3. In nucleotides, the CDR3 is TGCAGTGCTTCAGCGGGAGACTACAATGAGCAGTTCTTC. Its protein is CSASAGDYNEQFF.

This clonotype showed up just a few times. V is TRBV20-1 and J is TRBJ2-7; 9 bases are shared with TRBD1. V lost 6 bases to trimming and J lost 2 bases; unmatched junction nucleotides: 11. Germline CDR1 and CDR2: DFQATT and SNEGSKA (reference sequence). The CDR3 runs 15 residues. This CDR3 reads CSAPSGTGNPYEQYF. CDR3 sequence (DNA): TGCAGTGCCCCATCCGGGACAGGGAATCCCTACGAGCAGTACTTC.

This sequence joins TRBV2 and TRBJ1-5; D remains ambiguous. CDR3 size: 12 residues. Germline V gene lookup returns CDR1 SNHLY and CDR2 FYNNEI. The V end was cut by 0 bases, the J end by 6 bases, with 3 bases between. Written as DNA, the CDR3 is TGTGCCAGCAGTGAAGCCATTCAGCCCCAGCATTTT. It yields the protein CASSEAIQPQHF.

The chain employs TRBV12-3 or TRBV12-4 and TRBJ1-2, with D hard to call. The CDR3 runs 15 residues. Trimming pared 1 base from V and 0 bases from J, leaving 9 bases between. CDR3 in DNA: TGTGCCAGCAGTTTAGAGCGGACTACTAACTATGGCTACACCTTC. It yields the protein CASSLERTTNYGYTF.

The chain has TRBV4-2 and TRBJ2-5, with TRBD2 matching 11 bases. The CDR3 length is 13 residues. The germline V gene has CDR1 LGHNA and CDR2 YNFKEQ. The J segment lost 7 bases and the V segment lost 2 bases, leaving 0 bases of the junction unmatched. CDR3: CASSQLAGGTQYF. For the CDR3, the DNA is TGTGCCAGCAGCCAACTAGCGGGGGGGACCCAGTACTTC.

This clonotype came up once. The chain couples TRBV7-3 to TRBJ2-3, with 10 bases that match TRBD2. The germline V gene encodes CDR1 SGHTA and CDR2 FQGTGA. The V segment lost 4 bases and the J segment 6 bases; nucleotides outside the gene matches: 10. This CDR3 contains 16 residues. The CDR3 coding sequence is TGTGCCAGCAGCTCCGCTAGCGGGAGTCGCGCGGATACGCAGTATTTT. It yields the protein CASSSASGSRADTQYF.

This chain connects TRBV15 to TRBJ1-6; tentative D call: TRBD1 (5 bases). With 0 bases removed from V and 5 bases from J, the gap between germline ends came to 11 bases. The CDR3 is made up of 16 amino acids. Per the germline V gene, CDR1 is LNHNV and CDR2 is YYDKDF (reference sequence). The CDR3 nucleotides are TGTGCCACCAGCAGAGAGTCAGGGACTAATAATTCACCCCTCCACTTT. Protein product: CATSRESGTNNSPLHF.

CDR3 nucleotides: TGCGCCAGCAGCTTGTGGGATCTTGGACGGGGGGCTATGGATTCCTACGAGCAGTACTTC. Translation gives CASSLWDLGRGAMDSYEQYF. The rearrangement uses TRBV5-1 and TRBJ2-7, with D perhaps matching TRBD2 (7 bases). The V gene lost 1 base and the J gene lost 1 base, with 27 bases spanning the gap. Germline V CDR1 and CDR2: SGHRS, YFSETQ. This CDR3 has 20 amino acids.

The chain combines TRBV15 with TRBJ1-2; D uncertain. Trimming cost V 0 bases and J 3 bases, with 8 bases left between them. Germline CDR1 LNHNV, CDR2 YYDKDF (reference sequence). CDR3 length: 14 amino acids. CDR3 nucleotides: TGTGCCACCAGCAGAGACCCCGGCTACTATGGCTACACCTTC. Amino acid sequence: CATSRDPGYYGYTF.

The genes are TRBV15 and TRBJ1-2; unclear D gene. This CDR3 region has 15 residues. Between the trimmed V and J ends, which lost 0 bases and 4 bases, there was a span of 12 bases. Germline V CDR1 and CDR2: LNHNV, YYDKDF (reference sequence). The CDR3 DNA reads as TGTGCCACCAGCAGAGATAAAACACAGCTCTATGGCTACACCTTC. Translating gives CATSRDKTQLYGYTF.

This clonotype was counted at least ten times. The V gene is TRBV5-1, the J gene TRBJ2-7; 11 bases agree with TRBD2. There are 16 residues in the CDR3. The germline gives CDR1 SGHRS, CDR2 YFSETQ. The V gene end was trimmed by 0 bases and the J gene end by 4 bases; junction bases not matched to a gene: 6. The CDR3 loop reads CASSLDTSGSGYEQYF. In DNA form, the CDR3 reads TGCGCCAGCAGCTTGGATACTAGCGGGAGTGGGTACGAGCAGTACTTC. Full variable domain (missing parts from reference TRBV5-1 and TRBJ2-7): KAGVTQTPRYLIKTRGQQVTLSCSPISGHRSVSWYQQTPGQGLQFLFEYFSETQRNKGNFPGRFSGRQFSNSRSEMNVSTLELGDSALYLCASSLDTSGSGYEQYFGPGTRLTVT.

As DNA, the CDR3 is TGTGCCAGCAGCCTATACAATTCACCCCTCCACTTT. Translated, it gives CASSLYNSPLHF. This chain links TRBV11-2 with TRBJ1-6; D gene uncertain. The CDR3 sequence is 12 residues long. In germline, CDR1 is SGHAT, CDR2 FQNNGV. Trimming cost V 5 bases and J 7 bases, with 6 bases left between them.

V and J are TRBV2 and TRBJ2-7; possible D gene TRBD1, 5 bases. The CDR3 is 12 residues long. CDR1 and CDR2 from the germline V gene are SNHLY and FYNNEI. Between the trimmed V and J ends, which lost 2 bases and 9 bases, there was a span of 11 bases. The CDR3 region is CASSERGPGQYF. The CDR3 DNA follows: TGTGCCAGCAGTGAAAGGGGCCCGGGGCAGTACTTC.

This clonotype was counted a few times. The chain has TRBV2 and TRBJ2-7, with D possibly matching TRBD2 (5 bases). The length of the CDR3 is 16 residues. Deletions cut 3 bases from V and 2 bases from J, with 17 bases between. The germline CDR1 and CDR2 sequences are SNHLY and FYNNEI. The CDR3 DNA follows: TGTGCCAGCAGTGAGGGGTTGCTAGCCTCGACCTACGAGCAGTACTTC. This encodes CASSEGLLASTYEQYF.